The 14 T cell receptor beta chains below were found in one sample sequenced in a study of T cell responses to AZD1222 COVID-19 vaccine. Using immunoSEQ multiplex PCR, the repertoire was profiled, and TCRdb retains in-frame clones only, with some absent. Of 25,000 to 40,000 clones in the sample, over 75% are singletons; the top ten hold around 15%. The specimen was peripheral blood, collected 28 days after the second AZD1222 dose. These receptors originate from an adult who received the AZD1222 COVID-19 vaccine.

This chain links TRBV6-6 with TRBJ2-3; D perhaps matches TRBD2 (5 bases). The CDR3 loop spans 11 amino acids. CDR1 and CDR2 (germline): MNHNY, SVGAGI (reference sequence). V lost 3 bases, J lost 10 bases, and 8 bases lay in between. This CDR3 reads CASSYQRSQYF. The CDR3 coding sequence is TGTGCCAGCAGTTATCAGCGGTCGCAGTATTTT.

J is TRBJ2-7 and V is TRBV6-5; 9 bases are a match to TRBD1. The CDR3 length is 15 residues. The junction had 11 bases not matched to a gene; V was cut back by 5 bases and J by 6 bases. Per the germline V gene, CDR1 is MNHEY and CDR2 is SVGAGI. As DNA, the CDR3 is TGTGCCAGCAGTATACTGCGGACAGGGGAGGGCGAGCAGTACTTC. It specifies CASSILRTGEGEQYF.

The chain has TRBV5-6 and TRBJ1-3; D is perhaps TRBD1 (5 bases). Germline CDR1 reads SGHDT; CDR2 reads YYEEEE. The germline V and J ends were trimmed by 0 bases and 0 bases, with 10 bases remaining between them. The CDR3 loop spans 16 amino acids. The chain's CDR3 is CASSLEKGNSGNTIYF. CDR3 sequence (DNA): TGTGCCAGCAGCTTGGAGAAGGGGAACTCTGGAAACACCATATATTTT.

This chain joins TRBV6-2 or TRBV6-3 and TRBJ1-5, with D unclear. The V and J ends lost 5 bases and 2 bases respectively, with 7 bases between them. This CDR3 has 13 amino acids. Germline CDR1 reads MNHEY; CDR2 reads SVGEGT. CDR3 protein: CASSLLGNQPQHF. As DNA, the CDR3 is TGTGCCAGCAGTCTCCTGGGCAATCAGCCCCAGCATTTT.

The gene calls are TRBV27 and TRBJ1-1, with D perhaps TRBD1 (6 bases). V gave up 5 bases and J gave up 6 bases, with 16 bases separating them. The CDR3 runs to 14 residues. Germline V CDR1 and CDR2: MNHEY, SMNVEV (reference sequence). CDR3 residues: CASSQKGGRAEAFF. CDR3 nucleotides: TGTGCCAGCAGTCAAAAGGGGGGACGCGCTGAAGCTTTCTTT.

This chain connects TRBV11-2 to TRBJ1-5; 8 bases fit TRBD1. Germline-derived CDR1 and CDR2 are SGHAT and FQNNGV. The CDR3 length is 16 residues. J was trimmed by 0 bases and V by 3 bases; bases with no gene match: 4. In nucleotides, the CDR3 is TGTGCCAGCAGCTTCGGGACAGGCCTTAGCAATCAGCCCCAGCATTTT. Its protein product is CASSFGTGLSNQPQHF.

The chain is built from TRBV29-1 and TRBJ1-2; TRBD1 agrees at 10 bases. CDR1 and CDR2 (germline): SQVTM, ANQGSEA. The CDR3 length is 16 residues. V trimming: 3 bases; J trimming: 0 bases; junction bases outside the gene matches: 7. CDR3 protein: CSVERDRGSANYGYTF. The CDR3 bases are TGCAGCGTTGAGAGGGACAGGGGTTCGGCTAACTATGGCTACACCTTC.

The chain links TRBV19 to TRBJ2-1; 7 bases align to TRBD1. The CDR3 runs 15 residues. V dropped 5 bases and J dropped 8; count of bases not matched to a gene: 12. Germline V gene sequence: CDR1 LNHDA, CDR2 SQIVND (reference sequence). CDR3 sequence: CASSRTTGLEDEQFF. The CDR3 DNA reads as TGTGCCAGTAGTCGGACGACAGGGTTAGAAGATGAGCAGTTCTTC.

This chain joins TRBV21-1 and TRBJ2-7; TRBD1 is taken as the D call from the table, unchecked against the DNA. TRBV21-1 is recorded as a pseudogene. This CDR3 has 15 residues. The CDR3 DNA reads TGTGCCAGCAGCAACTGGACAGGGGAGGAGTACGAGCAGTACTTC. It codes for CASSNWTGEEYEQYF.

This clone has just one count. This sequence joins TRBV23-1 and TRBJ1-2; D is undetermined. TRBV23-1 is filed as an ORF, its function uncertain. Trimming took off 2 bases at V and 8 bases at J, with 12 bases between the two ends. The CDR3 consists of 13 residues. CDR3 loop: CASSQPDLRGYTF. The CDR3 DNA reads as TGCGCCAGCAGTCAACCGGACCTTAGAGGCTACACCTTC.

The chain joins TRBV24-1 to TRBJ2-3; D call uncertain. Germline CDR1 KGHDR, CDR2 SFDVKD. V was clipped by 5 bases and J by 4 bases, with 3 bases between them. This CDR3 is built from 11 residues. CDR3 nucleotides: TGTGCCACCAGTGTTTCAGATACGCAGTATTTT. The encoded protein is CATSVSDTQYF.

The chain combines TRBV18 with TRBJ2-5; the D is unclear. This CDR3 has 15 residues. Per the germline V gene, CDR1 is KGHSH and CDR2 is LQKENI. Trimming removed 0 bases at V and 5 bases at J, with 13 bases between. CDR3 residues: CASSPPSPVGETQYF. Written as DNA, the CDR3 is TGTGCCAGCTCACCACCATCTCCGGTAGGGGAGACCCAGTACTTC.

The chain carries TRBV2 and TRBJ2-7, with 7 bases lining up with TRBD1. Germline V gene data show CDR1 as SNHLY and CDR2 as FYNNEI. Losses at the gene ends were 4 bases for V and 5 bases for J; bases not matched to a gene: 5. This CDR3 comprises 13 residues. The CDR3 DNA follows: TGTGCCAGCAGTGCACAGGGGACCGACGAGCAGTACTTC. It encodes CASSAQGTDEQYF. Full variable domain (remainder filled in from reference TRBV2 and TRBJ2-7): EPEVTQTPSHQVTQMGQEVILRCVPISNHLYFYWYRQILGQKVEFLVSFYNNEISEKSEIFDDQFSVERPDGSNFTLKIRSTKLEDSAMYFCASSAQGTDEQYFGPGTRLTVT.

The rearrangement links TRBV11-3 to TRBJ2-2; 9 positions agree with TRBD2. V dropped 7 bases and J dropped 6; count of bases not matched to a gene: 24. The CDR3 totals 20 residues. Germline CDR1 and CDR2: SGHNT and YENEEA. CDR3 amino acids: CASIPGPRLAVVLGPGELFF. In DNA, the CDR3 is TGTGCCAGCATCCCGGGCCCCCGACTAGCGGTAGTTCTGGGGCCCGGGGAGCTGTTTTTT.